Below, 6 T cell receptor beta chains from the same sample are listed, as sequenced in a study of blood T cell repertoires in COVID-19. Clones were read by immunoSEQ multiplex PCR, and TCRdb kept only the in-frame ones, dropping some. Here the sample spans roughly 93,000 clones, about 90% being singletons. The material sequenced was peripheral blood. The receptors were sampled from a human donor in a cohort sampled during active COVID-19.

The chain has TRBV19 and TRBJ1-5; tentatively, D is TRBD1 (5 bases). Trimming cost V 4 bases and J 0 bases, with 10 bases left between them. Looked up from germline, CDR1 is LNHDA and CDR2 is SQIVND (reference sequence). The CDR3 totals 15 residues. The CDR3, as DNA: TGTGCCAGTAGTACAACAGGCCATAGCAATCAGCCCCAGCATTTT. The encoded protein is CASSTTGHSNQPQHF.

Concerning this clone itself: At one end, the junction sequence differs from germline, possibly due to a read error. CDR3 in amino acids: CASSLDSTGNF. The CDR3 nucleotides read TGTGCCAGCAGTCTCGATTCGACGGGGAACTTC. V is TRBV2 and J is TRBJ2-5, with D possibly matching TRBD2 (5 bases). The length of the CDR3 is 11 residues. Germline CDR1 SNHLY, CDR2 FYNNEI.

The rearrangement uses TRBV5-1 and TRBJ2-5; TRBD2 matches 11 bases. The CDR3 consists of 16 residues. From germline, CDR1 is SGHRS and CDR2 YFSETQ. V lost 3 bases and J lost 1; bases outside the gene matches: 5. CDR3: CASSSPGLAGQETQYF. In nucleotides, the CDR3 is TGCGCCAGCAGCTCCCCTGGACTAGCGGGCCAAGAGACCCAGTACTTC.

The rearrangement links TRBV11-2 to TRBJ2-5; 13 bases map to TRBD2. The germline gives CDR1 SGHAT, CDR2 FQNNGV. The CDR3 runs to 18 residues. V shed 9 bases, J shed 0 bases, and the junction held 13 bases outside the gene matches. CDR3 residues: CARTTSGRAGPHQETQYF. DNA of the CDR3: TGTGCCAGGACCACTAGCGGGAGGGCGGGTCCCCACCAAGAGACCCAGTACTTC.

V is TRBV27 and J is TRBJ1-2; the match to TRBD1 covers 7 bases. Germline V lookup: CDR1 MNHEY, CDR2 SMNVEV (reference sequence). There are 14 residues in the CDR3. V was clipped by 5 bases and J by 6 bases; unmatched bases: 9. In nucleotides, the CDR3 is TGTGCCAGCAGTATCGAGGGGGCACCGAATGGCTACACCTTC. Translating it yields CASSIEGAPNGYTF.

This clone has more than one count but fewer than ten. The chain employs TRBV28 and TRBJ2-7; TRBD2 matches 8 bases. The CDR3 runs to 15 residues. After removal of 6 bases from V and 1 base from J, the junction contained 8 bases not matched to a gene. In germline, CDR1 is MDHEN, CDR2 SYDVKM. This CDR3 is CASRSGSGGSYEQYF. In nucleotides, the CDR3 is TGTGCCAGCAGGTCAGGAAGCGGGGGTTCCTACGAGCAGTACTTC.